A selection of T cell receptor beta chains follows, all from one sample in a study of T cell clonotyping in hematopoietic cell transplantation. Using immunoSEQ multiplex PCR, the repertoire was profiled, and TCRdb retains in-frame clones only, with some absent. The sample has nearly 20,000 clones, roughly three quarters seen once; the top ten hold roughly 14%. The sample was peripheral blood mononuclear cells. All receptors derive from a man between 60 and 75 years old in good health. Some clones in this sample may be carry-over from other donors' samples. The CDR3 runs from the conserved cysteine through the conserved F or W. D genes are given only for firm matches. Clone sizes are given selectively: once, few, many, or a class where the clone is expanded.

j_call | v_call | clone_size | d_call | cdr3_aa | cdr3_nt
TRBJ2-1 | TRBV28 | NA | TRBD2 | CASSTLAGAGDNGQFF | TGTGCCAGCAGTACGCTAGCGGGAGCGGGGGACAATGGGCAGTTCTTC
TRBJ1-4 | TRBV2 | NA | NA | CASSVQEKLFF | TGTGCCAGCAGTGTTCAGGAAAAACTGTTTTTT
TRBJ1-2 | TRBV19 | NA | NA | CASSIWGYGYTF | TGTGCCAGTAGTATCTGGGGTTATGGCTACACCTTC
TRBJ1-5 | TRBV18 | NA | NA | CASSPEGSNQPQHF | TGTGCCAGCTCCCCGGAGGGGAGCAATCAGCCCCAGCATTTT
TRBJ1-2 | TRBV19 | NA | NA | CASRRGGPYGYTF | TGTGCCAGTAGGCGGGGGGGGCCCTATGGCTACACCTTC
TRBJ2-7 | TRBV11-2 | NA | TRBD1 | CASSLVGGQSYEQYF | TGTGCCAGCAGCTTAGTAGGGGGCCAATCCTACGAGCAGTACTTC
TRBJ1-2 | TRBV28 | NA | TRBD1 | CASKTGANNYGYTF | TGTGCCAGCAAAACAGGGGCGAATAACTATGGCTACACCTTC
TRBJ2-7 | TRBV5-1 | few | NA | CASSLAGVSTYEQYF | TGCGCCAGCAGCTTGGCCGGGGTAAGCACCTACGAGCAGTACTTC
TRBJ2-1 | TRBV30 | NA | NA | CAWRQRYNEQFF | TGTGCCTGGAGGCAAAGGTACAATGAGCAGTTCTTC
TRBJ2-3 | TRBV7-3 | NA | TRBD2 | CASSISGGVERQYF | TGTGCCAGCAGTATCAGCGGGGGGGTGGAAAGGCAGTATTTT
TRBJ1-1 | TRBV5-1 | NA | NA | CASSLRGGTEAFF | TGCGCCAGCAGCCTTAGGGGTGGGACTGAAGCTTTCTTT
TRBJ2-7 | TRBV5-4 | few | TRBD2 | CASRIAGGSYEQYF | TGTGCCAGCAGGATAGCGGGAGGCTCCTACGAGCAGTACTTC
TRBJ1-1 | TRBV7-9 | NA | NA | CASSLEALGAFF | TGTGCCAGCAGCTTAGAGGCCCTGGGGGCTTTCTTT
TRBJ1-2 | TRBV6-6 | NA | NA | CASRNRDGYGYTF | TGTGCCAGCAGGAACCGGGACGGCTATGGCTACACCTTC
TRBJ2-2 | TRBV9 | once | TRBD1 | CASSPWTGGTGELFF | TGTGCCAGCAGCCCGTGGACAGGGGGCACCGGGGAGCTGTTTTTT
TRBJ2-1 | TRBV19 | NA | TRBD2 | CASSSLGLAGEVNEQFF | TGTGCCAGTAGTTCCCTGGGTCTAGCGGGGGAGGTGAATGAGCAGTTCTTC
TRBJ2-7 | TRBV4-3 | NA | NA | CASSQTTGSYEQYF | TGCGCCAGCAGCCAGACGACAGGTTCATACGAGCAGTACTTC
TRBJ1-5 | TRBV9 | NA | NA | CASSVAPRGNQPQHF | TGTGCCAGCAGCGTAGCTCCGCGGGGTAATCAGCCCCAGCATTTT
TRBJ2-7 | TRBV28 | few | TRBD1 | CASSFGPGQIYEQYF | TGTGCCAGCAGTTTTGGACCGGGACAGATCTACGAGCAGTACTTC
TRBJ1-4 | TRBV9 | NA | NA | CASSVGDPVRGLFF | TGTGCCAGCAGCGTAGGGGACCCAGTACGTGGACTGTTTTTT
TRBJ2-7 | TRBV30 | NA | TRBD2 | CAWSVRSRGWVYEQYF | TGTGCCTGGAGTGTAAGGTCGCGGGGGTGGGTCTACGAGCAGTACTTC
TRBJ2-3 | TRBV11-2 | NA | NA | CASSLGRLTDTQYF | TGTGCCAGCAGCTTAGGCAGACTTACAGATACGCAGTATTTT
TRBJ2-1 | TRBV7-3 | NA | TRBD2 | CASSRLAGGGGEQFF | TGTGCCAGCAGCCGACTAGCGGGAGGCGGGGGTGAGCAGTTCTTC
TRBJ2-3 | TRBV29-1 | NA | TRBD1 | CSIEGQGYTDTQYF | TGCAGCATCGAGGGACAGGGATACACAGATACGCAGTATTTT
TRBJ1-2 | TRBV9 | once | NA | CASSVDVGPFYGYTF | TGTGCCAGCAGCGTAGATGTAGGGCCCTTCTATGGCTACACCTTC
TRBJ2-7 | TRBV5-1 | NA | NA | CASSLDPQRLAYEQYF | TGCGCCAGCAGCTTGGACCCCCAGAGGTTAGCCTACGAGCAGTACTTC
TRBJ2-7 | TRBV5-1 | NA | NA | CASSLGGVGVYEQYF | TGCGCCAGCAGCTTAGGTGGGGTAGGAGTCTACGAGCAGTACTTC
TRBJ1-2 | TRBV11-2 | NA | NA | CASSLEGDGYTF | TGTGCCAGCAGCTTAGAAGGGGATGGCTACACCTTC
TRBJ1-4 | TRBV2 | NA | NA | CASSEQGRVGEKLFF | TGTGCCAGCAGTGAACAGGGGAGGGTTGGTGAAAAACTGTTTTTT
TRBJ1-5 | TRBV4-1 | NA | TRBD1 | CASSPGQGTSRAQHF | TGCGCCAGCAGCCCCGGACAGGGGACGTCTCGAGCCCAGCATTTT
TRBJ2-3 | TRBV5-1 | NA | NA | CASSSGTFTDTQYF | TGCGCCAGCAGCTCCGGGACCTTCACAGATACGCAGTATTTT
TRBJ1-1 | TRBV5-1 | NA | TRBD1 | CASSLGGGGETEAFF | TGCGCCAGCAGCTTGGGTGGAGGGGGCGAGACTGAAGCTTTCTTT
TRBJ1-3 | TRBV5-4 | few | TRBD1 | CASSSQGETGNTIYF | TGTGCCAGCAGCTCACAGGGGGAAACTGGAAACACCATATATTTT
TRBJ1-6 | TRBV5-1 | NA | NA | CASSSNRESPLHF | TGCGCCAGCAGCTCCAACAGGGAATCACCCCTCCACTTT
TRBJ2-1 | TRBV30 | NA | NA | CAWSRSGDTNEQFF | TGTGCCTGGAGTCGTAGCGGTGATACGAATGAGCAGTTCTTC
TRBJ2-7 | TRBV27 | few | NA | CASSLGLSPYEQYF | TGTGCCAGCAGTTTAGGACTTAGTCCCTACGAGCAGTACTTC
TRBJ1-1 | TRBV7-9 | NA | NA | CASSLGPVGYTEAFF | TGTGCCAGCAGCTTAGGACCGGTTGGATACACTGAAGCTTTCTTT
TRBJ1-2 | TRBV19 | NA | NA | CASSTTGREGYTF | TGTGCCAGTAGTACAACAGGGAGGGAAGGCTACACCTTC
TRBJ2-1 | TRBV7-6 | NA | TRBD2 | CASSFRSAGGRNEQFF | TGTGCCAGCAGCTTCCGTTCGGCGGGGGGGCGCAATGAGCAGTTCTTC
TRBJ2-7 | TRBV9 | NA | TRBD2 | CASSVNPVGGTYEQYF | TGTGCCAGCAGCGTAAACCCCGTCGGGGGGACTTACGAGCAGTACTTC